Listed below are T cell receptor beta chains from one sample, sequenced in a study of early stage breast cancer tumors. The protocol was immunoSEQ multiplex PCR, while the TCRdb copy is restricted to in-frame clones and leaves out a portion. Of about 51,000 clones listed, more than 70% are singletons. The sample comprised blood. These TCRs come from a person aged 40 to 49 with breast cancer. Each CDR3 is given with its conserved first and last residue. D genes are given only for firm matches. Clone size appears in some rows only: once, few, many, or a class for an expanded clone.

j_call d_call clone_size v_call cdr3_aa cdr3_nt
TRBJ2-3 TRBD2 NA TRBV5-1 CASSDSSGRDTQYF TGCGCCAGCAGCGATAGTAGCGGGAGGGATACGCAGTATTTT
TRBJ1-1 NA NA TRBV19 CASTGWTEAFF TGTGCCAGTACCGGATGGACTGAAGCTTTCTTT
TRBJ1-1 TRBD1 NA TRBV7-9 CASSIGTGTEAFF TGTGCCAGCAGCATTGGGACAGGGACTGAAGCTTTCTTT
TRBJ1-2 NA NA TRBV30 CAWSVLAAYGYTF TGTGCCTGGAGTGTTCTCGCGGCCTATGGCTACACCTTC
TRBJ1-1 NA NA TRBV30 CAWGRFGAEAFF TGTGCCTGGGGGCGATTCGGGGCTGAAGCTTTCTTT
TRBJ1-5 NA few TRBV6-5 CAARPGLGNQPQHF TGTGCCGCCCGACCGGGGCTTGGCAATCAGCCCCAGCATTTT
TRBJ2-1 TRBD2 NA TRBV5-6 CASSFARLAGNEQFF TGTGCCAGCAGCTTTGCACGACTAGCGGGAAATGAGCAGTTCTTC
TRBJ2-1 TRBD2 NA TRBV5-1 CASSLVPLAGAYNEQFF TGCGCCAGCAGCTTGGTCCCACTAGCGGGAGCCTACAATGAGCAGTTCTTC
TRBJ2-2 TRBD2 NA TRBV5-1 CASSLAGNTGELFF TGCGCCAGCAGCTTAGCGGGAAATACCGGGGAGCTGTTTTTT
TRBJ2-5 NA NA TRBV29-1 CSVEEGGGTQYF TGCAGCGTTGAAGAAGGGGGGGGGACCCAGTACTTC
TRBJ2-1 NA NA TRBV27 CASSWRGGSYNEQFF TGTGCCAGCAGTTGGAGGGGGGGCTCCTACAATGAGCAGTTCTTC
TRBJ2-2 TRBD2 NA TRBV5-1 CASSPRLAGESGELFF TGCGCCAGCAGCCCTCGACTAGCGGGAGAGTCCGGGGAGCTGTTTTTT
TRBJ1-1 NA NA TRBV14 CASSPLLFGTEAFF TGTGCCAGCAGCCCCCTCCTCTTCGGCACTGAAGCTTTCTTT
TRBJ2-7 TRBD1 NA TRBV19 CASTRRDSPYEQYF TGTGCCAGTACCCGCCGGGACAGCCCCTACGAGCAGTACTTC
TRBJ1-1 NA NA TRBV2 CASSESTAVGTEAFF TGTGCCAGCAGTGAGAGTACGGCCGTGGGCACTGAAGCTTTCTTT
TRBJ1-2 TRBD1 NA TRBV25-1 CASSESGGWGYTF TGTGCCAGCAGTGAGTCAGGGGGCTGGGGCTACACCTTC
TRBJ2-5 TRBD2 NA TRBV10-2 CASSDGGRETQYF TGCGCCAGCAGTGACGGGGGGAGGGAGACCCAGTACTTC
TRBJ2-1 TRBD2 once TRBV10-3 CAIRRGLAGNNEQFF TGTGCCATCAGACGGGGACTAGCGGGGAACAATGAGCAGTTCTTC
TRBJ2-5 NA NA TRBV5-1 CASSLGSSVGQETQYF TGCGCCAGCAGCTTGGGCTCCTCAGTAGGACAAGAGACCCAGTACTTC
TRBJ2-7 NA NA TRBV7-3 CASSLRLLGRAGTSYEQYF TGTGCCAGCAGCTTAAGGCTCCTAGGTCGGGCGGGGACCTCCTACGAGCAGTACTTC
TRBJ2-7 NA NA TRBV29-1 CSVDPGLPPYEQYF TGCAGCGTGGACCCCGGGCTTCCCCCCTACGAGCAGTACTTC
TRBJ1-5 NA NA TRBV4-1 CASSQEVEAAEPNNQPQHF TGCGCCAGCAGCCAAGAGGTAGAGGCGGCAGAGCCAAACAATCAGCCCCAGCATTTT
TRBJ1-5 NA NA TRBV18 CASSRSGNPSNQPQHF TGTGCCAGCTCACGTTCCGGGAACCCGTCCAATCAGCCCCAGCATTTT
TRBJ2-1 TRBD2 NA TRBV19 CASSMPLSGLAGGNEQFF TGTGCCAGTAGCATGCCCCTCTCAGGACTAGCGGGTGGGAATGAGCAGTTCTTC
TRBJ2-3 NA NA TRBV18 CASQSRRTDTQYF TGTGCCAGCCAATCGCGGCGCACAGATACGCAGTATTTT
TRBJ1-4 NA NA TRBV25-1 CASSGSRANEKLFF TGTGCCAGCAGTGGCTCTCGGGCTAATGAAAAACTGTTTTTT
TRBJ1-5 NA once TRBV7-9 CASSLGWGQPQHF TGTGCCAGCAGCTTAGGATGGGGTCAGCCCCAGCATTTT
TRBJ2-3 NA NA TRBV10-3 CAISNDNSRFGTDTQYF TGTGCCATCAGTAATGACAACAGCCGCTTCGGCACAGATACGCAGTATTTT
TRBJ2-7 NA few TRBV28 CASGEPGLSSNEQYF TGTGCCAGCGGGGAGCCGGGACTTTCTTCGAACGAGCAGTACTTC
TRBJ2-1 NA NA TRBV5-6 CASSQPDYYNEQFF TGTGCCAGCAGCCAGCCGGACTACTACAATGAGCAGTTCTTC
TRBJ1-1 NA NA TRBV29-1 CSVNRLNTEAFF TGCAGCGTTAACAGGCTGAACACTGAAGCTTTCTTT
TRBJ1-1 NA NA TRBV2 CASTKGVNTEAFF TGTGCCAGCACCAAGGGGGTGAACACTGAAGCTTTCTTT
TRBJ1-2 NA NA TRBV14 CASSQDLGGAGSGRGHGYTF TGTGCCAGCAGCCAAGATCTAGGGGGGGCAGGTTCGGGAAGGGGCCATGGCTACACCTTC
TRBJ2-3 NA NA TRBV19 CASSTPARGGDTQYF TGTGCCAGTAGTACCCCTGCTAGGGGTGGGGATACGCAGTATTTT
TRBJ2-3 TRBD2 NA TRBV27 CASSLMALAASTDTQYF TGTGCCAGCAGTTTAATGGCACTAGCGGCTAGCACAGATACGCAGTATTTT
TRBJ2-1 TRBD1 NA TRBV6-1 CASSDGDSYNEQFF TGTGCCAGCAGTGATGGGGACAGTTACAATGAGCAGTTCTTC
TRBJ2-7 TRBD2 NA TRBV6-6 CASSSPGLAGAGEQYF TGTGCCAGCAGTTCCCCCGGACTAGCGGGAGCTGGCGAGCAGTACTTC
TRBJ2-5 NA NA TRBV5-4 CASSLRLGTQETQYF TGTGCCAGCAGCTTGCGATTAGGTACCCAAGAGACCCAGTACTTC
TRBJ1-4 NA NA TRBV7-9 CASSLRSVVNEKLFF TGTGCCAGCAGCTTACGGTCGGTGGTGAATGAAAAACTGTTTTTT
TRBJ1-3 TRBD1 once TRBV18 CASSRTGGTPGNTIYF TGTGCCAGCTCACGGACAGGGGGTACGCCTGGAAACACCATATATTTT
TRBJ2-1 TRBD2 NA TRBV5-1 CASSPGRGTSGSLGSYNEQFF TGCGCCAGCAGCCCGGGGCGAGGGACTAGCGGGAGTTTAGGGTCGTACAATGAGCAGTTCTTC
TRBJ2-5 NA NA TRBV5-1 CASSLRPESETQYF TGCGCCAGCAGCTTACGGCCTGAGTCGGAGACCCAGTACTTC
TRBJ1-1 NA once TRBV6-6 CASSYSGGQWAFF TGTGCCAGCAGTTACTCAGGGGGGCAGTGGGCTTTCTTT
TRBJ1-1 NA NA TRBV29-1 CSVERGPGEAFF TGCAGCGTTGAAAGGGGACCTGGTGAAGCTTTCTTT
TRBJ2-5 TRBD2 few TRBV2 CASKKTSGSGETQYF TGTGCCAGCAAAAAAACTAGCGGGAGCGGGGAGACCCAGTACTTC
TRBJ2-1 TRBD2 few TRBV19 CASSRIGTSGNHNEQFF TGTGCCAGTAGTAGAATCGGGACTAGCGGGAACCACAATGAGCAGTTCTTC
TRBJ2-6 NA NA TRBV12-5 CASGLGSGANVLTF TGTGCTAGTGGTTTGGGCTCTGGGGCCAACGTCCTGACTTTC
TRBJ1-2 NA NA TRBV11-2 CASSLEVSERGAYGYTF TGTGCCAGCAGCTTAGAGGTCTCAGAGAGGGGGGCTTATGGCTACACCTTC
TRBJ1-4 NA NA TRBV6-1 CASGTHNNEKLFF TGTGCCAGCGGGACTCACAATAATGAAAAACTGTTTTTT
TRBJ1-5 NA NA TRBV10-3 CAISEVPLTGPQHF TGTGCCATCAGTGAAGTCCCTCTAACCGGGCCCCAGCATTTT
TRBJ2-7 NA NA TRBV6-5 CASRDSGSRPYEQYF TGTGCCAGCAGGGATAGCGGATCCCGCCCTTACGAGCAGTACTTC
TRBJ1-1 NA NA TRBV29-1 CSVKGGGMNTEAFF TGCAGCGTTAAGGGGGGAGGCATGAACACTGAAGCTTTCTTT
TRBJ2-1 NA once TRBV9 CASSVDPLRRDEQFF TGTGCCAGCAGCGTAGACCCTCTCCGACGCGATGAGCAGTTCTTC